This T cell receptor beta chain was profiled in a study of blood T cell repertoires in COVID-19. As processed by the authors: Nucleated cell number was recorded as an estimate derived from reference gene primer amplification. Libraries were prepared by immunoSEQ multiplex PCR; TCRdb keeps only in-frame clonotypes and omits some of them. V, J and clone size are those of that table, while D and trimming were read from the DNA. Altogether a few hundred thousand clones are present, less than 90% being singletons, with the ten largest covering 1%. Individuals drawn from 24 US areas were about 18 to 95 years old. Allocation to cohorts depended on clinical history reported by the participants. Each recovered donor of Cohort 3 presented with two negative PCRs, clearance, or symptom resolution. The germline V gene encodes CDR1 SEHNR and CDR2 FQNEAQ (reference sequence). This CDR3 spans 13 amino acids. V lost 5 bases and J 5 bases, leaving 12 bases between the germline ends.

V and J are TRBV7-9 and TRBJ2-5; weak D call: TRBD1 (5 bases). The receptor was derived from a woman in her thirties who had recovered from COVID-19. The specimen sequenced was PBMCs or T cells enriched from blood (not recorded which). CDR3 in DNA: TGTGCCAGCAGCCAAGGGGCAGGGGAGACCCAGTACTTC. It specifies CASSQGAGETQYF.